This TCR beta chain emerged from a study of blood T cell repertoires in COVID-19. Study background: T cells, B-cell-depleted T cells, or PBMCs supplied cDNA or gDNA.

Profiled with immunoSEQ multiplex PCR; TCRdb holds only in-frame clones, not every one. The table lists about 170,000 clones, more than 85% of them singletons. CDR1 is MDHEN, CDR2 SYDVKM, per germline. Trimming at V came to 5 bases and at J to 8 bases, leaving 11 bases not matched to a gene. The CDR3 consists of 15 residues. Source material: peripheral blood. The V call is TRBV28, the J call TRBJ1-5; 8 nucleotides line up with TRBD1. This receptor was identified in a woman at least 80 years old with COVID-19, enrolled during active disease. The CDR3 region is CASSHGQGGSKPQHF. CDR3 DNA: TGTGCCAGCAGTCACGGACAGGGTGGATCGAAGCCCCAGCATTTT. The full variable domain, completed using reference TRBV28 and TRBJ1-5, is DVKVTQSSRYLVKRTGEKVFLECVQDMDHENMFWYRQDPGLGLRLIYFSYDVKMKEKGDIPEGYSVSREKKERFSLILESASTNQTSMYLCASSHGQGGSKPQHFGDGTRLSIL.